A selection of T cell receptor beta chains follows, all from one sample in a study of brain T cells in children with intractable seizures. Sequencing was performed with immunoSEQ multiplex PCR; in TCRdb, only in-frame clones are kept and a portion is missing. The sample contains 340,000 or so clones, nearly 95% of which appear only once. Here the sequenced sample was peripheral blood, taken approximately 5 months after surgery. Receptor source: a boy in the first two years of life with tuberous sclerosis and intractable seizures. Both conserved end residues are part of each CDR3. A D gene is named only where the DNA matches it firmly. Where a row states a size, it is once, few, many or the class of an expanded clone; other rows omit it.

>TRBJ2-2|TRBV13|-|TRBD2
CASSFLLAGRTGTGELFF
TGTGCCAGCAGCTTCTTACTAGCGGGACGGACGGGTACCGGGGAGCTGTTTTTT
>TRBJ2-3|TRBV30|-|-
CAWSVGGVTGTDTQYF
TGTGCCTGGAGTGTAGGGGGGGTTACTGGCACAGATACGCAGTATTTT
>TRBJ1-5|TRBV6-1|-|-
CASSETSNQPQHF
TGTGCCAGCAGTGAAACGAGCAATCAGCCCCAGCATTTT
>TRBJ1-3|TRBV6-5|few|-
CASRRVSGNTIYF
TGTGCCAGCAGGAGGGTCTCTGGAAACACCATATATTTT
>TRBJ1-1|TRBV6-5|-|-
CASTQGTEAFF
TGTGCCAGCACCCAGGGCACTGAAGCTTTCTTT
>TRBJ2-7|TRBV9|-|TRBD2
CASSVTSGGAYEQYF
TGTGCCAGCAGCGTAACCAGCGGGGGCGCCTACGAGCAGTACTTC
>TRBJ1-1|TRBV24-1|once|TRBD1
CATSDDRVKSWSAFF
TGTGCCACCAGTGATGACAGGGTTAAGTCATGGTCGGCTTTCTTT
>TRBJ2-5|TRBV2|-|TRBD2
CASSEGLAGGQETQYF
TGTGCCAGCAGTGAAGGACTAGCGGGGGGGCAAGAGACCCAGTACTTC
>TRBJ1-3|TRBV10-3|medium-sized|TRBD1
CAISTTGGSGNTIYF
TGTGCCATCAGTACGACAGGGGGCTCTGGAAACACCATATATTTT
>TRBJ1-1|TRBV6-5|-|-
CATGGPFKGEEAFF
TGTGCCACCGGGGGTCCCTTCAAGGGCGAGGAAGCTTTCTTT
>TRBJ2-5|TRBV4-1|-|TRBD1
CASSLPFGQGFPTQYF
TGCGCCAGCAGCCTACCTTTTGGACAGGGTTTTCCGACCCAGTACTTC
>TRBJ1-5|TRBV6-6|-|-
CASRYRDSSNQPQHF
TGTGCCAGCAGATACAGAGACTCTAGCAATCAGCCCCAGCATTTT
>TRBJ1-3|TRBV30|-|-
CAWRKGSFSGNTIYF
TGTGCCTGGAGGAAGGGCTCCTTCTCTGGAAACACCATATATTTT
>TRBJ1-2|TRBV6-6|-|-
CASSPPTPGGGYYGYTF
TGTGCCAGCAGTCCCCCTACCCCCGGGGGAGGGTACTATGGCTACACCTTC
>TRBJ1-1|TRBV11-2|-|-
CASSLGRGEAFF
TGTGCCAGCAGCTTAGGGCGGGGTGAAGCTTTCTTT
>TRBJ1-3|TRBV19|-|-
CASSTPPGNTIYF
TGTGCCAGTAGTACTCCCCCCGGAAACACCATATATTTT
>TRBJ2-4|TRBV9|-|-
CASSPLGDPKNIQYF
TGTGCCAGCAGCCCTCTCGGTGACCCAAAAAACATTCAGTACTTC
>TRBJ2-1|TRBV7-6|-|-
CASSQDRYNEQFF
TGTGCCAGCAGCCAGGACAGATACAATGAGCAGTTCTTC
>TRBJ2-2|TRBV19|once|TRBD1
CASSAQGQQNTGELFF
TGTGCCAGTTCAGCCCAGGGACAGCAGAACACCGGGGAGCTGTTTTTT
>TRBJ2-5|TRBV7-2|-|-
CASSLYTETQYF
TGTGCCAGCAGCTTATATACAGAGACCCAGTACTTC
>TRBJ2-3|TRBV29-1|-|-
CSVSAGGGTDTQYF
TGCAGCGTTAGTGCGGGCGGGGGCACAGATACGCAGTATTTT
>TRBJ2-5|TRBV3-1/TRBV3-2|-|TRBD2
CASSPTGPGGTQYF
TGTGCCAGCAGCCCCACAGGACCGGGGGGGACCCAGTACTTC
>TRBJ2-5|TRBV15|once|-
CATSRDLEAGRTYF
TGTGCCACCAGCAGAGATCTGGAGGCAGGACGTACGTACTTC
>TRBJ2-7|TRBV25-1|-|-
CASTQGGNYEQYF
TGTGCCAGCACCCAAGGGGGGAACTACGAGCAGTACTTC
>TRBJ2-5|TRBV12-2|-|-
CASRPLPRGGPGETQYF
TGTGCAAGTCGCCCCCTGCCCAGGGGGGGGCCCGGAGAGACCCAGTACTTC
>TRBJ2-7|TRBV11-3|-|-
CASSSRTEVSYEQYF
TGTGCCAGCAGCTCCCGGACGGAGGTGTCCTACGAGCAGTACTTC
>TRBJ1-2|TRBV5-1|-|-
CASSGRNYGYTF
TGCGCCAGCAGCGGCAGAAACTATGGCTACACCTTC
>TRBJ2-2|TRBV6-6|-|TRBD1
CASSLPNPRTGGHTGELFF
TGTGCCAGCAGTCTACCGAATCCAAGGACAGGGGGGCACACCGGGGAGCTGTTTTTT
>TRBJ1-1|TRBV5-1|-|-
CASSLQDRNTEAFF
TGCGCCAGCAGCTTACAGGACAGAAACACTGAAGCTTTCTTT
>TRBJ1-5|TRBV5-1|-|-
CASSLDGGSQPQHF
TGCGCCAGCAGCTTGGATGGGGGCAGTCAGCCCCAGCATTTT
>TRBJ1-4|TRBV5-4|once|-
CASSLGGTNEKLFF
TGTGCCAGCAGCTTGGGGGGAACTAATGAAAAACTGTTTTTT
>TRBJ2-7|TRBV27|-|TRBD1
CASRRTGADLLREQYF
TGTGCCAGCAGGAGGACAGGGGCGGATCTTTTGAGGGAGCAGTACTTC
>TRBJ1-2|TRBV19|-|-
CASSMSRVGGYTF
TGTGCCAGTAGTATGTCCAGGGTGGGTGGCTACACCTTC
>TRBJ1-1|TRBV28|-|-
CASRQGHFNTEAFF
TGTGCCAGCAGACAAGGACACTTCAACACTGAAGCTTTCTTT
>TRBJ2-7|TRBV7-2|once|TRBD1
CASSAGTGRYEQYF
TGTGCCAGCAGCGCCGGGACAGGGCGCTACGAGCAGTACTTC
>TRBJ2-2|TRBV11-2|-|-
CASSPLYAAGELFF
TGTGCCAGCAGCCCCCTCTACGCGGCCGGGGAGCTGTTTTTT
>TRBJ2-3|TRBV5-4|-|TRBD2
CASSQSPGTSGRADTQYF
TGTGCCAGCAGCCAAAGTCCCGGGACTAGCGGGAGGGCAGATACGCAGTATTTT
>TRBJ2-2|TRBV6-6|-|-
CASSLRGTRTGELFF
TGTGCCAGCAGTTTACGAGGGACGCGAACCGGGGAGCTGTTTTTT
>TRBJ2-2|TRBV2|many|TRBD1
CASRQNRGWAGELFF
TGTGCCAGCAGACAAAACAGGGGGTGGGCCGGGGAGCTGTTTTTT
>TRBJ1-2|TRBV29-1|-|-
CSVEDGTTGGFGDYGYTF
TGCAGCGTTGAAGATGGTACCACGGGGGGGTTTGGGGACTATGGCTACACCTTC
>TRBJ2-7|TRBV2|-|-
CASSDADGVYEQYF
TGTGCCAGCAGTGATGCGGACGGAGTATACGAGCAGTACTTC
>TRBJ2-7|TRBV12-5|-|TRBD2
CASGLHQTGREGSYEQYF
TGTGCTAGTGGCCTCCACCAGACAGGGCGGGAGGGCTCCTACGAGCAGTACTTC
>TRBJ2-3|TRBV5-1|-|TRBD2
CASRTERTSATDTQYF
TGCGCCAGCCGAACCGAAAGGACTAGCGCCACAGATACGCAGTATTTT
>TRBJ2-1|TRBV30|once|-
CAWTMRGYSYNEQFF
TGTGCCTGGACAATGAGGGGCTACTCCTACAATGAGCAGTTCTTC
>TRBJ2-1|TRBV28|-|TRBD2
CASSLASGRPHNEQFF
TGTGCCAGCAGTCTCGCTAGCGGGAGGCCACACAATGAGCAGTTCTTC
>TRBJ1-2|TRBV30|-|-
CAWSVQRRGSGYTF
TGTGCCTGGAGTGTACAAAGGAGGGGTTCTGGCTACACCTTC
>TRBJ1-3|TRBV11-2|-|-
CASSERGNTIYF
TGTGCCAGCAGCGAGCGCGGAAACACCATATATTTT
>TRBJ2-7|TRBV18|once|TRBD2
CASSPSLAVSYEQYF
TGTGCCAGCTCACCGTCGCTAGCGGTATCCTACGAGCAGTACTTC
>TRBJ2-3|TRBV7-2|-|-
CASSLDSLSTDTQYF
TGTGCCAGCAGCTTAGACTCTTTAAGCACAGATACGCAGTATTTT
>TRBJ2-7|TRBV29-1|-|TRBD2
CSVATSGSYEQYF
TGCAGCGTTGCGACTAGCGGCTCCTACGAGCAGTACTTC
>TRBJ1-1|TRBV5-1|-|TRBD1
CASSLIQGVNTEAFF
TGCGCCAGCAGCTTGATCCAGGGGGTGAACACTGAAGCTTTCTTT
>TRBJ2-3|TRBV7-3|-|TRBD2
CASSPTGLGTDTQYF
TGTGCCAGCAGCCCCACCGGACTAGGCACAGATACGCAGTATTTT
>TRBJ1-1|TRBV19|-|-
CASSIVTATSNTEAFF
TGTGCCAGTAGTATAGTTACGGCCACTTCGAACACTGAAGCTTTCTTT
>TRBJ1-2|TRBV19|-|-
CASTPRRSLPSYGYTF
TGTGCCAGTACCCCACGGCGCAGCCTACCTTCCTATGGCTACACCTTC
>TRBJ1-1|TRBV5-1|-|-
CASSLISGAQNTEAFF
TGCGCCAGCAGCTTGATTTCGGGGGCCCAGAACACTGAAGCTTTCTTT
>TRBJ2-3|TRBV5-4|-|TRBD2
CASSLGAGRTDTQYF
TGTGCCAGCAGCTTAGGAGCGGGAAGAACAGATACGCAGTATTTT
>TRBJ2-1|TRBV21-1|-|-
CASSKEGRRRDYNEQFF
TGTGCCAGCAGCAAAGAGGGGCGAAGGAGGGACTACAATGAGCAGTTCTTC
>TRBJ1-2|TRBV27|-|TRBD1
CASSRTTGQGPTNYGYTF
TGTGCCAGCAGCCGTACCACGGGACAGGGACCGACTAACTATGGCTACACCTTC
>TRBJ1-5|TRBV4-1|-|-
CASSQTVHQPQHF
TGCGCCAGCAGCCAAACCGTACATCAGCCCCAGCATTTT
>TRBJ1-1|TRBV2|-|-
CASPTPGTNTEAFF
TGTGCCAGCCCCACACCCGGGACGAACACTGAAGCTTTCTTT